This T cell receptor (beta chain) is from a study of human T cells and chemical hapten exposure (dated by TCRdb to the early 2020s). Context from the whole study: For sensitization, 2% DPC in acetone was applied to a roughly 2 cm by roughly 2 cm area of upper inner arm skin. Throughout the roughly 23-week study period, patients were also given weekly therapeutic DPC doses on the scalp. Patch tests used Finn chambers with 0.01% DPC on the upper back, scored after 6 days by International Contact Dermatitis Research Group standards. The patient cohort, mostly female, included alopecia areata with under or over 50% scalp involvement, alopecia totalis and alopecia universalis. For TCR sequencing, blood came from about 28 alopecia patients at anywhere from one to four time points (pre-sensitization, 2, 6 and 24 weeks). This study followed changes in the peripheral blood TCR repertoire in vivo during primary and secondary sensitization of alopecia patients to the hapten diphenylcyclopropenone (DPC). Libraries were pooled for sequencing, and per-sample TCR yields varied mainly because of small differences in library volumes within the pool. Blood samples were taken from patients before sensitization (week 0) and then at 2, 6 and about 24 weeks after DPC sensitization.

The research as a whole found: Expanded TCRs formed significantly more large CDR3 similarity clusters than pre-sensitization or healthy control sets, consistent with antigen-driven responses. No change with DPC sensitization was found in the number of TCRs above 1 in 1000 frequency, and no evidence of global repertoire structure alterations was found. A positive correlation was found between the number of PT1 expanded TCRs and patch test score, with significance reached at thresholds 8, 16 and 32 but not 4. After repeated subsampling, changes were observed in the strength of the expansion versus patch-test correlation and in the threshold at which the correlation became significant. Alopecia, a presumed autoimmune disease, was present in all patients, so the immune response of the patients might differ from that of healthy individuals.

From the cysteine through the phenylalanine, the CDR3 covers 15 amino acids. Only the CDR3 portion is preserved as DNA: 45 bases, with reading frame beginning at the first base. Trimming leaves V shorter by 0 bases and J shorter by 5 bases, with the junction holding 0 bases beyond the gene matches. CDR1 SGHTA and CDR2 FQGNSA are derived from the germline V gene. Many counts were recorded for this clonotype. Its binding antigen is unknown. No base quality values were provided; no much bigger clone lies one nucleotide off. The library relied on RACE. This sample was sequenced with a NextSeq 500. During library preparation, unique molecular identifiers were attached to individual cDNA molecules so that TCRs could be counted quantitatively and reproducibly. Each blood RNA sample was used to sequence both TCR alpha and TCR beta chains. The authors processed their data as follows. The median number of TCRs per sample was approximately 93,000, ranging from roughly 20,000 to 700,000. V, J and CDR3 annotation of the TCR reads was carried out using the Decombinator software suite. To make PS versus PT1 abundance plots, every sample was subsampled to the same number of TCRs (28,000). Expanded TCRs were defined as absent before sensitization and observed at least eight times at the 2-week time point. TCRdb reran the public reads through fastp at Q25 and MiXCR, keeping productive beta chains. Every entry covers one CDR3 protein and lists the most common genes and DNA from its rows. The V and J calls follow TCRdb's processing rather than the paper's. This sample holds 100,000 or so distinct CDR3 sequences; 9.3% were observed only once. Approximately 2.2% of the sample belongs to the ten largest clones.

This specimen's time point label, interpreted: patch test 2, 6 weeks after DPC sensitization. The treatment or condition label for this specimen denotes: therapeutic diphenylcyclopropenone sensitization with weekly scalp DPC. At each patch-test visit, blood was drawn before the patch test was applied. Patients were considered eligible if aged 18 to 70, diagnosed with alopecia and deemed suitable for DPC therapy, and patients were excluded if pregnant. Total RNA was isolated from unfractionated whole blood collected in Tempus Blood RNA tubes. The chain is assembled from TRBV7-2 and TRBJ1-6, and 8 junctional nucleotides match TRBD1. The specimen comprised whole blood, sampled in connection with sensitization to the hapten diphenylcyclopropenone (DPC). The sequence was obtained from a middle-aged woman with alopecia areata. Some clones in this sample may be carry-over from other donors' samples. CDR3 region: CASSLAGQDNSPLHF. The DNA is TGTGCCAGCAGCTTAGCGGGACAGGATAATTCACCCCTCCACTTT.